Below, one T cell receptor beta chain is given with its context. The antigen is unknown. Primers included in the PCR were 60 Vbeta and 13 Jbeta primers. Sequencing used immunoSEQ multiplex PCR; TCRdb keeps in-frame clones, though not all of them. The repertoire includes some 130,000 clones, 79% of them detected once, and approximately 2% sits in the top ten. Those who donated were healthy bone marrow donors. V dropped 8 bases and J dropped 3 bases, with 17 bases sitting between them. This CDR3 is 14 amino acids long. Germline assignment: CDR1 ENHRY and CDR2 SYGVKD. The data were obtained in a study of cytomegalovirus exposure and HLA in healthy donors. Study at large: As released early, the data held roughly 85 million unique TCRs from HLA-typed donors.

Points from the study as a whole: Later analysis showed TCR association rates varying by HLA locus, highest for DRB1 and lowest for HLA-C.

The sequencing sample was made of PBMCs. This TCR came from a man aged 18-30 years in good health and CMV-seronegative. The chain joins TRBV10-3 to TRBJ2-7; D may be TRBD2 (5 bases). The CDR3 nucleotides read TGTGCCATCGGAGAGAGCGGCAAAAACTACGAGCAGTACGTC. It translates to CAIGESGKNYEQYV.